A single sample gave rise to the 18 T cell receptor beta chains below, sequenced in a study of T cell responses to AZD1222 COVID-19 vaccine. Profiled with immunoSEQ multiplex PCR; TCRdb holds only in-frame clones, not every one. The sample holds about 180,000 clones; over 85% are singletons and the top ten take about 3%. Sequenced material: peripheral blood, taken on day 0 of AZD1222 vaccination. All receptors derive from an adult in good health.

V gene TRBV10-3 combines with J gene TRBJ2-3; D might be TRBD1 (6 bases). Germline lookup yields CDR1 ENHRY and CDR2 SYGVKD. The CDR3 loop spans 14 amino acids. V lost 10 bases and J 2 bases, leaving 16 bases between the germline ends. The CDR3 spells CASVGDNPTDTQYF. For the CDR3, the DNA is TGTGCCAGCGTGGGGGACAATCCCACAGATACGCAGTATTTT.

This sequence joins TRBV7-9 and TRBJ2-1, with D possibly matching TRBD2 (5 bases). Germline lookup yields CDR1 SEHNR and CDR2 FQNEAQ (reference sequence). V lost 7 bases and J 2 bases, leaving 12 bases between the germline ends. This CDR3 has 14 residues. DNA for the CDR3: TGTGCCAGCAAAAGTCTAGCAGCCTACAATGAGCAGTTCTTC. This codes for CASKSLAAYNEQFF.

The rearrangement links TRBV7-9 to TRBJ1-1; TRBD1 is a possible D gene (6 bases). Trimming stripped 10 bases from V and 4 bases from J, with 16 bases between. The CDR3 contains 13 residues. Germline V gene data show CDR1 as SEHNR and CDR2 as FQNEAQ (reference sequence). Here the CDR3 reads CATQEGVGTEAFF. As DNA, the CDR3 is TGTGCCACCCAGGAGGGGGTCGGCACTGAAGCTTTCTTT.

This clone was observed a single time. The V and J genes are TRBV7-9 and TRBJ2-4, with D unclear. Germline V CDR1 and CDR2: SEHNR, FQNEAQ (reference sequence). V lost 4 bases to trimming and J lost 8 bases, with 12 bases between them. The CDR3 totals 13 residues. CDR3 in amino acids: CASSSPEIDIQYF. DNA for the CDR3: TGTGCCAGCAGCTCCCCCGAAATAGACATTCAGTACTTC.

The gene calls are TRBV2 and TRBJ2-1, with a weak D call TRBD2 (5 bases). With 6 bases removed from V and 8 bases from J, the gap between germline ends came to 14 bases. The CDR3 is 13 amino acids. Germline loops: CDR1 SNHLY, CDR2 FYNNEI. In DNA, the CDR3 is TGTGCCAGCAGCGGGATGTCAGCTGATGAGCAGTTCTTC. Its translation is CASSGMSADEQFF.

The chain is built from TRBV2 and TRBJ2-7; 7 nucleotides agree with TRBD2. V trimming: 2 bases; J trimming: 2 bases; junction bases outside the gene matches: 9. CDR3 length: 16 amino acids. Germline V lookup: CDR1 SNHLY, CDR2 FYNNEI. CDR3 sequence: CASSERLEGTTYEQYF. For the CDR3, the DNA is TGTGCCAGCAGTGAACGATTAGAGGGGACTACCTACGAGCAGTACTTC.

The gene calls are TRBV5-1 and TRBJ1-1; 8 bases map to TRBD1. Looked up from germline, CDR1 is SGHRS and CDR2 is YFSETQ. J was trimmed by 7 bases and V by 4 bases; bases with no gene match: 18. This CDR3 spans 17 amino acids. CDR3 loop: CASSRGQGSLHTNEAFF. CDR3 nucleotides: TGCGCCAGCAGCCGTGGACAGGGAAGCCTCCACACTAATGAAGCTTTCTTT. Based on the CDR3 plus reference TRBV5-1 and TRBJ1-1, the full variable domain is KAGVTQTPRYLIKTRGQQVTLSCSPISGHRSVSWYQQTPGQGLQFLFEYFSETQRNKGNFPGRFSGRQFSNSRSEMNVSTLELGDSALYLCASSRGQGSLHTNEAFFGQGTRLTVV.

The chain recombines TRBV3-1 (or the pseudogene TRBV3-2) with TRBJ1-2, with D tentatively TRBD1 (5 bases). The germline V and J ends were trimmed by 4 bases and 3 bases, with 9 bases remaining between them. The CDR3 sequence is 13 residues long. In germline, CDR1 is LGHDT, CDR2 YNNKEL (reference sequence). CDR3: CASSPWGDYGYTF. DNA of the CDR3: TGTGCCAGCAGCCCGTGGGGCGACTATGGCTACACCTTC.

V and J are TRBV10-3 and TRBJ1-5, with a possible D match to TRBD1 (5 bases). Trimming pared 3 bases from V and 1 base from J, leaving 10 bases between. The CDR3 covers 15 residues. Germline V gene data show CDR1 as ENHRY and CDR2 as SYGVKD. For the CDR3, the DNA is TGTGCCATCAGTGAAAAGGGGACGAGCAATCAGCCCCAGCATTTT. Its protein product is CAISEKGTSNQPQHF.

The chain links TRBV29-1 to TRBJ1-1; D unresolved. This CDR3 has 13 residues. Trimming shortened V by 4 bases and J by 5 bases, and 14 bases separated the two germline ends. From germline, CDR1 is SQVTM and CDR2 ANQGSEA. This CDR3 is CSVVVREWTEAFF. The DNA for the CDR3 is TGCAGCGTTGTTGTGAGGGAATGGACTGAAGCTTTCTTT.

V gene TRBV18 combines with J gene TRBJ1-1; 11 nucleotides line up with TRBD1. Germline V gene lookup returns CDR1 KGHSH and CDR2 LQKENI. V was clipped by 3 bases and J by 5 bases; unmatched bases: 2. CDR3 size: 14 residues. The CDR3 coding sequence is TGTGCCAGCTCACCCCGGGACAGGGGGACTGAAGCTTTCTTT. It yields the protein CASSPRDRGTEAFF.

V usage is TRBV5-1 and J usage is TRBJ2-1; 11 positions agree with TRBD1. CDR1 is SGHRS and CDR2 is YFSETQ in the germline V gene. The CDR3 loop spans 16 amino acids. J lost 6 bases, V lost 6 bases, and 11 bases had no gene match. CDR3 coding DNA: TGCGCCAGCACCCCCCCTGGACAGGGGGCGCCCAATGAGCAGTTCTTC. Translating it yields CASTPPGQGAPNEQFF.

The rearrangement uses TRBV14 and TRBJ2-1, with 7 bases lining up with TRBD1. Trimming at V came to 8 bases and at J to 0 bases, leaving 10 bases not matched to a gene. The germline gives CDR1 SGHDN, CDR2 FVKESK. This CDR3 is 16 amino acids long. The CDR3, as DNA: TGTGCCAGCGGACAGGCCCCGGCTGGCTCCTACAATGAGCAGTTCTTC. It is translated as CASGQAPAGSYNEQFF.

The chain carries TRBV12-3 or TRBV12-4 and TRBJ1-1, with a tentative D call TRBD1 (5 bases). The CDR3 consists of 13 residues. The V gene lost 3 bases and the J gene lost 5 bases, with 10 bases spanning the gap. The CDR3 sequence: CASSFGGTTEAFF. DNA of the CDR3: TGTGCCAGCAGTTTCGGCGGGACGACTGAAGCTTTCTTT.

The CDR3 spells CASSGTDYSSYEQYF. For the CDR3, the DNA is TGTGCCAGCAGTGGGACAGATTACAGCTCCTACGAGCAGTACTTC. This rearrangement joins TRBV2 to TRBJ2-7; possible D gene TRBD1, 6 bases. V lost 4 bases, J lost 0 bases, and 13 bases lay in between. This CDR3 is 15 amino acids long. The germline gives CDR1 SNHLY, CDR2 FYNNEI.

The V gene is TRBV6-4, the J gene TRBJ1-1; 8 bases are shared with TRBD1. Germline-derived CDR1 and CDR2 are MRHNA and SNTAGT. The CDR3 is made up of 14 amino acids. With V trimmed by 2 bases and J by 11 bases, 10 bases remained unmatched. The CDR3 region is CASSDQPTGVGAFF. The DNA for the CDR3 is TGTGCCAGCAGTGACCAGCCGACAGGGGTTGGGGCTTTCTTT.

The chain recombines TRBV27 with TRBJ1-2, with D possibly being TRBD1 (5 bases). Germline-derived CDR1 and CDR2 are MNHEY and SMNVEV (reference sequence). There are 15 residues in the CDR3. Trimming pared 0 bases from V and 4 bases from J, leaving 12 bases between. The CDR3 sequence: CASSLSGVGGYGYTF. The CDR3 DNA follows: TGTGCCAGCAGTTTATCAGGGGTAGGCGGCTATGGCTACACCTTC.

This clone was seen once. V gene TRBV12-3 or TRBV12-4 combines with J gene TRBJ1-5; D not certain. The CDR3 is 12 amino acids. V gave up 6 bases and J gave up 1 base, with 4 bases separating them. The CDR3, as DNA: TGTGCCAGCAGACTGAGCAATCAGCCCCAGCATTTT. The encoded protein is CASRLSNQPQHF.